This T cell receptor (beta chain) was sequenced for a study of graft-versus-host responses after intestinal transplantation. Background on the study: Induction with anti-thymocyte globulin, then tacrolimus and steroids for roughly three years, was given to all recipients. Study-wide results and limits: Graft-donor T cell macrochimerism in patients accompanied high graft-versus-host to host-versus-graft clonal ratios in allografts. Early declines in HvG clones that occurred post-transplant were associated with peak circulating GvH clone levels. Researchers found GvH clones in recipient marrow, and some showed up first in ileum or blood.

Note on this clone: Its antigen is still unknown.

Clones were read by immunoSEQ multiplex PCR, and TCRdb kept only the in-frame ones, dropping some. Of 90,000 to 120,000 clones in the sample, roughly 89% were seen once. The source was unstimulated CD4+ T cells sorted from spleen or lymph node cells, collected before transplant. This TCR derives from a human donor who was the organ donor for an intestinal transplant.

CDR3 residues: CASSGSGLAINEQFF. As DNA, the CDR3 is TGTGCCAGCAGTGGATCGGGACTAGCCATCAATGAGCAGTTCTTC. This rearrangement joins TRBV28 to TRBJ2-1, with TRBD2 identical over 9 bases. J gave up 6 bases and V 5 bases, and 8 bases lay outside the gene matches. This CDR3 comprises 15 residues. The V gene's germline CDR1 is MDHEN and CDR2 SYDVKM.